Given below is one T cell receptor beta chain in context. The sample belongs to a study of shared clonotypes between healthy human individuals. The CDR3 sequence is 15 residues long. V was clipped by 5 bases and J by 3 bases; unmatched bases: 5. The V gene's germline CDR1 is SGHVS and CDR2 FQNEAQ. Assay: immunoSEQ multiplex PCR; the TCRdb copy retains only in-frame clones and omits some. Of roughly 2 million clones listed, less than 95% are singletons. Naive CD8 populations comprised CD45RO-negative cells positively selected for CCR7, excluding terminally differentiated effector memory CD45RA+ cells. The material sequenced was naive CD8+ T cells sorted from blood. This sequence joins TRBV7-8 and TRBJ2-7, with TRBD2 matching over 12 bases. This TCR derives from a man younger than 35 in good health. The CDR3 loop reads CASSPTTSGSYEQYF. For the CDR3, the DNA is TGTGCCAGCAGCCCTACGACTAGCGGGAGCTACGAGCAGTACTTC.